The next 32 T cell receptor beta chains were all read from a single sample in a study of T cells in Graves' hyperthyroidism and ophthalmopathy. TCR beta CDR3 region amplification was performed from RNA transcripts. Using the HTBI primer set, a first-round RT-PCR was run on the TCR CDR3. TCRdb analysed the multiplex PCR reads with MiXCR anew, one entry per CDR3 protein. The sample records some 460,000 distinct CDR3 sequences, 15% to 19% being singletons. Sample: blood. These receptors were obtained from a woman aged 18 to 35 with Graves' hyperthyroidism.

In this sample, this clonotype turned up a few times. The rearrangement links TRBV12-3 or TRBV12-4 to TRBJ2-7, with 7 bases fitting TRBD1. Trimming cost V 6 bases and J 6 bases; bases outside gene matches: 11. The CDR3 has 14 amino acids. CDR3: CASSETGRNAEQYF. The CDR3 DNA reads TGTGCCAGCAGCGAGACAGGGAGAAATGCCGAGCAGTACTTC.

There are many counts of this clonotype. The chain recombines TRBV28 with TRBJ1-2; weak D call: TRBD1 (6 bases). Germline assignment: CDR1 MDHEN and CDR2 SYDVKM. The CDR3 totals 13 residues. Trimming left V 2 bases short and J 8 bases short, with 12 bases between. CDR3 loop: CASSLGQKGGYTF. CDR3 sequence (DNA): TGTGCCAGCAGTTTAGGACAGAAAGGGGGCTACACCTTC.

This chain links TRBV7-9 with TRBJ2-6; 9 nucleotides match TRBD1. CDR3 length: 21 amino acids. Trimming took 4 bases from V and 0 from J; bases not matched to a gene: 16. Germline assignment: CDR1 SEHNR and CDR2 FQNEAQ (reference sequence). Here the CDR3 reads CASSSFLPPGQGPSGANVLTF. DNA of the CDR3: TGTGCCAGCAGCTCATTTCTTCCTCCGGGACAGGGTCCCTCTGGGGCCAACGTCCTGACTTTC.

This clonotype was picked up a small number of times. This chain uses TRBV7-9 with TRBJ1-2, with 7 bases identical to TRBD1. This CDR3 contains 13 residues. Germline V lookup: CDR1 SEHNR, CDR2 FQNEAQ (reference sequence). Trimming at V came to 5 bases and at J to 6 bases, leaving 6 bases not matched to a gene. The chain's CDR3 is CASSQGGEDGYTF. The CDR3 nucleotides read TGTGCCAGCAGCCAGGGGGGGGAGGATGGCTACACCTTC.

The table lists this clonotype with many counts. V is TRBV20-1 and J is TRBJ2-7; perhaps D is TRBD1 or TRBD2 (5 bases each). This CDR3 contains 12 residues. V was shortened by 5 bases and J by 0 bases, with 8 bases between the two germline ends. CDR1 and CDR2 from the germline V gene are DFQATT and SNEGSKA (reference sequence). CDR3 amino acids: CSALGTSYEQYF. In DNA, the CDR3 is TGCAGTGCTCTCGGGACCTCCTACGAGCAGTACTTC.

A word on this clonotype: One base away lies a much larger clone, so this may be a sequencing read error. The V call is TRBV28, the J call TRBJ1-2; D is undetermined. CDR1 MDHEN and CDR2 SYDVKM come from the germline V gene. The CDR3 loop spans 16 amino acids. For the CDR3, the DNA is TGTGCCAGTTCCGCTCAGTGGCAGATGAATCCCTATGGCCACACCTTC. Translating gives CASSAQWQMNPYGHTF.

The chain combines TRBV5-1 with TRBJ2-6; D is unclear. Germline V gene sequence: CDR1 SGHRS, CDR2 YFSETQ. Trimming took off 4 bases at V and 0 bases at J, with 8 bases between the two ends. This CDR3 contains 15 residues. CDR3 coding DNA: TGCGCCAGCAGCCTGGAGTTCTCTGGGGCCAACGTCCTGACTTTC. Translated: CASSLEFSGANVLTF. Full variable domain (missing parts from reference TRBV5-1 and TRBJ2-6): KAGVTQTPRYLIKTRGQQVTLSCSPISGHRSVSWYQQTPGQGLQFLFEYFSETQRNKGNFPGRFSGRQFSNSRSEMNVSTLELGDSALYLCASSLEFSGANVLTFGAGSRLTVL.

The chain has TRBV20-1 and TRBJ2-5; 10 bases match TRBD1. Germline V gives CDR1 DFQATT, CDR2 SNEGSKA (reference sequence). V lost 1 base to trimming and J lost 6 bases; unmatched junction nucleotides: 11. This CDR3 has 16 residues. CDR3: CSARVLRQGAGKTQYF. Written as DNA, the CDR3 is TGCAGTGCTAGAGTTTTGAGACAGGGGGCAGGGAAGACCCAGTACTTC.

This clonotype was observed at least ten times. The CDR3 nucleotides are TGTGCCAGCAGCGTAGTCGGGAGCGGCACAGATACGCAGTATTTT. This sequence encodes CASSVVGSGTDTQYF. The rearrangement joins TRBV9 to TRBJ2-3, with D perhaps matching TRBD2 (6 bases). V was cut by 0 bases and J by 1 base, with 9 bases left in between. The CDR3 totals 15 residues. Looked up from germline, CDR1 is SGDLS and CDR2 is YYNGEE.

This clonotype has at least ten counts. V is TRBV20-1 and J is TRBJ2-1; 7 positions agree with TRBD2. Germline values: CDR1 DFQATT, CDR2 SNEGSKA (reference sequence). The V segment lost 3 bases and the J segment 8 bases; nucleotides outside the gene matches: 4. The CDR3 loop spans 12 amino acids. CDR3 amino acids: CSASPRGDEQFF. CDR3 DNA sequence: TGCAGTGCTAGTCCACGGGGGGATGAGCAGTTCTTC.

Many counts were recorded for this clonotype. V is TRBV27 and J is TRBJ2-1; 9 positions agree with TRBD2. This CDR3 spans 18 amino acids. V lost 10 bases to trimming and J lost 6 bases; unmatched junction nucleotides: 22. The germline V gene has CDR1 MNHEY and CDR2 SMNVEV (reference sequence). The CDR3 loop is CATHMGLGFSGSGNEQFF. The CDR3 bases are TGTGCCACCCACATGGGGCTAGGTTTTAGCGGGAGTGGCAATGAGCAGTTCTTC.

This clonotype was observed a few times. The V and J genes are TRBV27 and TRBJ1-3; D remains ambiguous. The CDR3 consists of 16 residues. CDR1 is MNHEY, CDR2 SMNVEV, per germline (reference sequence). The V gene lost 0 bases and the J gene lost 2 bases, with 11 bases spanning the gap. The DNA of the CDR3 is TGTGCCAGCAGTTTATCGCGGGCAGGTCCTGGAAACACCATATATTTT. Its translation: CASSLSRAGPGNTIYF.

This clonotype was recorded many times. The rearrangement joins TRBV6-1 to TRBJ2-1; 7 nucleotides line up with TRBD2. CDR1 and CDR2 (germline): MNHNS, SASEGT. CDR3 size: 16 residues. The junction had 11 bases not matched to a gene; V was cut back by 8 bases and J by 1 base. CDR3 sequence reads: CASPQGLADSYNEQFF. The CDR3 coding sequence is TGTGCCAGCCCACAAGGGCTAGCGGATTCCTACAATGAGCAGTTCTTC.

This clonotype has just a few counts. This sequence joins TRBV15 and TRBJ2-2; tentative D call: TRBD1 (5 bases). Per the germline V gene, CDR1 is LNHNV and CDR2 is YYDKDF (reference sequence). Trimming shortened V by 1 base and J by 4 bases, and 13 bases separated the two germline ends. This CDR3 has 16 residues. The CDR3 DNA sequence: TGTGCCACCAGCAGAGGATCAGGGTCCAGCACCGGGGAGCTGTTTTTT. This gives the protein CATSRGSGSSTGELFF.

This clonotype was observed a handful of times. This chain joins TRBV6-1 and TRBJ1-2, with 8 nucleotides matching TRBD1. The CDR3 extends over 14 amino acids. From germline, CDR1 is MNHNS and CDR2 SASEGT. The trim removed 5 bases at V and 4 bases at J, leaving 6 bases unmatched. The CDR3 nucleotides read TGTGCCAGCAGTTCCAGACAGGGGAGCTATGGCTACACCTTC. It codes for CASSSRQGSYGYTF.

The chain uses TRBV6-1 and TRBJ2-3, with no clear D. This CDR3 is built from 16 residues. The V gene lost 6 bases and the J gene lost 0 bases, with 16 bases spanning the gap. Per the germline V gene, CDR1 is MNHNS and CDR2 is SASEGT. The CDR3 spells CASSVTGSTSTDTQYF. The CDR3 bases are TGTGCCAGCAGCGTGACGGGCAGCACTAGCACAGATACGCAGTATTTT.

This clonotype was detected ten times or more. The chain carries TRBV7-6 and TRBJ1-1; no reliable D call. The CDR3 loop spans 14 amino acids. With 4 bases removed from V and 0 bases from J, the gap between germline ends came to 9 bases. CDR1 is SGHVS and CDR2 is FNYEAQ in the germline V gene. The DNA of the CDR3 is TGTGCCAGCAGCTCAACCGAACTGAACACTGAAGCTTTCTTT. Its translation is CASSSTELNTEAFF.

This clonotype occurred a few times. The chain links TRBV20-1 to TRBJ2-1; possibly TRBD2 for D (5 bases). Trimming shortened V by 0 bases and J by 8 bases, and 11 bases separated the two germline ends. CDR1 is DFQATT and CDR2 is SNEGSKA in the germline V gene (reference sequence). There are 13 residues in the CDR3. The CDR3 coding sequence is TGCAGTGCTAGAGATATACTAGTAGATGAGCAGTTCTTC. It encodes CSARDILVDEQFF.

This clonotype was detected many times. CDR3 protein: CASSSWTSGDNEQFF. The CDR3, as DNA: TGTGCCAGCAGCTCCTGGACTAGCGGGGACAATGAGCAGTTCTTC. V is TRBV7-3 and J is TRBJ2-1, with 12 bases fitting TRBD2. The germline V gene encodes CDR1 SGHTA and CDR2 FQGTGA. V lost 4 bases to trimming and J lost 5 bases; unmatched junction nucleotides: 3. The CDR3 runs 15 residues.

This clonotype was seen ten or more times. The chain employs TRBV7-2 and TRBJ2-1, with D perhaps TRBD1 (6 bases). This CDR3 spans 14 amino acids. V was pared by 3 bases and J by 4 bases, with 10 bases between. The V gene's germline CDR1 is SGHTA and CDR2 FQGNSA. The CDR3 nucleotides are TGTGCCAGCAGCTTGGAACAGGGATACAATGAGCAGTTCTTC. Translation: CASSLEQGYNEQFF.

The gene calls are TRBV9 and TRBJ2-5, with D perhaps TRBD1 (6 bases). The CDR3 spans 15 residues. Germline V CDR1 and CDR2: SGDLS, YYNGEE. V was shortened by 0 bases and J by 2 bases, with 11 bases between the two germline ends. The CDR3 protein is CASSVEQTGQETQYF. The DNA of the CDR3 is TGTGCCAGCAGCGTAGAACAGACAGGACAAGAGACCCAGTACTTC.

This clonotype was counted only a few times. The rearrangement links TRBV6-4 to TRBJ1-5, with no clear D. The V end was cut by 1 base, the J end by 0 bases, with 7 bases between. The length of the CDR3 is 15 residues. Germline V gene sequence: CDR1 MRHNA, CDR2 SNTAGT. The CDR3 DNA is TGTGCCAGCAGTGACTTAAGAGTTAGCAATCAGCCCCAGCATTTT. Translating it yields CASSDLRVSNQPQHF.

This clonotype was detected ten times or more. CDR3 bases: TGTGCCAGCACCGGGGGGAACACCGGGGAGCTGTTTTTT. Protein product: CASTGGNTGELFF. The V and J genes are TRBV6-4 and TRBJ2-2; weak D call: TRBD2 (6 bases). V was trimmed by 7 bases and J by 1 base, leaving 7 bases between them. Germline CDR1 reads MRHNA; CDR2 reads SNTAGT. This CDR3 region has 13 residues.

This clonotype has at least ten counts. The genes are TRBV6-1 and TRBJ2-7, with a weak D call TRBD1 (6 bases). Trimming removed 6 bases at V and 5 bases at J, with 23 bases between. CDR3 length equals 16 residues. Germline V gives CDR1 MNHNS, CDR2 SASEGT. CDR3 sequence (DNA): TGTGCCAGCAGGGGGTCGGTGGCAGGGGCATTCCACGAGCAGTACTTC. Amino acid sequence: CASRGSVAGAFHEQYF.

This clonotype was observed a handful of times. V usage is TRBV20-1 and J usage is TRBJ1-5, with 9 bases identical to TRBD1. CDR1 DFQATT and CDR2 SNEGSKA come from the germline V gene (reference sequence). Trimming removed 5 bases from V and 4 bases from J; junction bases left unmatched: 3. This CDR3 has 13 amino acids. The CDR3 spells CSARDRANQPQHF. Written as DNA, the CDR3 is TGCAGTGCTCGGGACAGGGCAAATCAGCCCCAGCATTTT.

This clonotype came up many times. The chain has TRBV5-5 and TRBJ2-7; 8 nucleotides agree with TRBD2. V was clipped by 3 bases and J by 4 bases; unmatched bases: 9. Germline CDR1 is SGHKS and CDR2 is YYEKEE (reference sequence). This CDR3 has 15 residues. The DNA for the CDR3 is TGTGCCAGCAGCTCCGGGGTAGCGGGACCTTACGAGCAGTACTTC. Its translation is CASSSGVAGPYEQYF.

This clonotype showed up many times. The rearrangement links TRBV3-1 to TRBJ2-3; 7 positions match TRBD1. The CDR3 extends over 12 amino acids. Germline V gene data show CDR1 as LGHDT and CDR2 as YNNKEL (reference sequence). V trimming: 10 bases; J trimming: 4 bases; junction bases outside the gene matches: 5. The CDR3 region is CATRQGSDTQYF. As DNA, the CDR3 is TGTGCCACAAGACAGGGATCAGATACGCAGTATTTT.

Many counts were recorded for this clonotype. V usage is TRBV5-1 and J usage is TRBJ2-7; 8 nucleotides align to TRBD2. V was clipped by 0 bases and J by 2 bases; unmatched bases: 4. This CDR3 has 15 amino acids. CDR1 and CDR2 from the germline V gene are SGHRS and YFSETQ. CDR3 amino acids: CASSLVSGGAYEQYF. As DNA, the CDR3 is TGCGCCAGCAGCTTGGTGAGCGGGGGCGCCTACGAGCAGTACTTC.

This clonotype was detected many times. The gene calls are TRBV5-5 and TRBJ1-3, with D uncertain. V lost 0 bases, J lost 1 base, and 5 bases lay in between. This CDR3 contains 14 residues. Germline V gene lookup returns CDR1 SGHKS and CDR2 YYEKEE (reference sequence). The CDR3 sequence is CASSLEASGNTIYF. The CDR3 region has the DNA TGTGCCAGCAGCTTGGAAGCGTCTGGAAACACCATATATTTT.

Ten or more counts support this clonotype. The V gene is TRBV7-8, the J gene TRBJ2-5, with D perhaps matching TRBD2 (5 bases). V lost 5 bases and J 2 bases, leaving 18 bases between the germline ends. Germline V CDR1 and CDR2: SGHVS, FQNEAQ. CDR3 length: 16 residues. The CDR3 DNA reads TGTGCCAGCAGCCGCCGGAGTGGACTTGGACAAGAGACCCAGTACTTC. It codes for CASSRRSGLGQETQYF. Drawing the rest from reference TRBV7-8 and TRBJ2-5, the complete variable domain is GAGVSQSPRYKVAKRGQDVALRCDPISGHVSLFWYQQALGQGPEFLTYFQNEAQLDKSGLPSDRFFAERPEGSVSTLKIQRTQQEDSAVYLCASSRRSGLGQETQYFGPGTRLLVL.

This clonotype was picked up a small number of times. One junction end does not reproduce the germline sequence, and a read error may be involved. The rearrangement uses TRBV7-3 and TRBJ1-1, with TRBD1 identical over 7 bases. The germline V gene has CDR1 SGHTA and CDR2 FQGTGA. The CDR3 contains 14 residues. The CDR3 sequence: CASSFLDRNTEASF. The CDR3, as DNA: TGTGCCAGCAGCTTTCTGGACAGGAACACTGAAGCTTCCTTT.

There are a few counts of this clonotype. The chain joins TRBV24-1 to TRBJ1-2; unclear D gene. The V end lost 0 bases, the J end lost 7 bases, and 5 bases lay between the germline ends. There are 12 residues in the CDR3. Germline loops: CDR1 KGHDR, CDR2 SFDVKD. This CDR3 reads CATSDLLSGYTF. CDR3 DNA sequence: TGTGCCACCAGTGATTTGCTCTCTGGCTACACCTTC.